This is a list of T cell receptor beta chains from one sample in a study of response to subunit inactivated influenza vaccine. TCRdb reprocessed the RT-PCR reads via MiXCR and lists one record per CDR3 protein. This table has roughly 520,000 distinct CDR3 sequences, approximately 24% appearing once. The specimen comprised CD4+ T cells sorted from PBMCs, sampled 4 to 6 days after vaccination. The source of these receptors is a man aged 45 to 65 who received an inactivated influenza vaccine. Both conserved end residues are part of each CDR3. Fields, in order: J gene, clone size, D gene, V gene, CDR3 protein, CDR3 DNA. A D gene is named only where the DNA matches it firmly. Expanded clones get a size class; other rows say once, few or many, or leave the size out.

J gene: TRBJ1-1; clone size: few; D gene: .; V gene: TRBV5-1; CDR3 protein: CASSLAGTSKAFF; CDR3 DNA: TGCGCCAGCAGCTTGGCGGGTACCTCGAAGGCTTTCTTT
J gene: TRBJ2-3; clone size: few; D gene: .; V gene: TRBV20-1; CDR3 protein: CSAPRQSTDTQYF; CDR3 DNA: TGCAGTGCGCCAAGACAGAGCACAGATACGCAGTATTTT
J gene: TRBJ1-1; clone size: many; D gene: .; V gene: TRBV3-1; CDR3 protein: CASSQGRNTEAFF; CDR3 DNA: TGTGCCAGCAGCCAGGGCCGGAACACTGAAGCTTTCTTT
J gene: TRBJ1-6; clone size: .; D gene: TRBD1; V gene: TRBV27; CDR3 protein: CASRPTGGVAPLHF; CDR3 DNA: TGTGCCAGCAGACCGACAGGGGGCGTCGCACCCCTCCACTTT
J gene: TRBJ2-2; clone size: .; D gene: .; V gene: TRBV5-1; CDR3 protein: CASTPPGGAGTGELFF; CDR3 DNA: TGCGCCAGCACCCCGCCCGGAGGGGCTGGGACCGGGGAGCTGTTTTTT
J gene: TRBJ1-1; clone size: once; D gene: TRBD1; V gene: TRBV29-1; CDR3 protein: CSVREEGQYFMNTEAFF; CDR3 DNA: TGCAGCGTTAGGGAGGAGGGACAGTATTTCATGAACACTGAAGCTTTCTTT
J gene: TRBJ1-4; clone size: few; D gene: .; V gene: TRBV5-1; CDR3 protein: CASRSPPGGNEKLFF; CDR3 DNA: TGCGCCAGCAGATCGCCACCTGGGGGTAATGAAAAACTGTTTTTT
J gene: TRBJ2-6; clone size: .; D gene: .; V gene: TRBV6-2/TRBV6-3; CDR3 protein: CASSPPAISGANVLTF; CDR3 DNA: TGTGCCAGCAGCCCACCCGCGATCTCTGGGGCCAACGTCCTGACTTTC
J gene: TRBJ2-1; clone size: .; D gene: TRBD2; V gene: TRBV2; CDR3 protein: CASTRLVGRADEQFF; CDR3 DNA: TGTGCCAGCACCAGACTTGTCGGGAGGGCCGACGAGCAGTTCTTC
J gene: TRBJ1-2; clone size: .; D gene: TRBD1; V gene: TRBV6-1; CDR3 protein: CASSEGQRSNYGYTF; CDR3 DNA: TGTGCCAGCAGCGAGGGACAGCGCTCTAACTATGGCTACACCTTC
J gene: TRBJ2-3; clone size: .; D gene: .; V gene: TRBV5-1; CDR3 protein: CASSLDLRRGTDTQYF; CDR3 DNA: TGCGCCAGCAGCTTGGACCTTAGGCGGGGCACAGATACGCAGTATTTT
J gene: TRBJ2-5; clone size: few; D gene: .; V gene: TRBV6-1; CDR3 protein: CASRRTMVGTQYF; CDR3 DNA: TGTGCCAGCAGACGGACTATGGTCGGGACCCAGTACTTC
J gene: TRBJ1-6; clone size: .; D gene: TRBD1; V gene: TRBV7-3; CDR3 protein: CASSSTGSNSPLHF; CDR3 DNA: TGTGCCAGCAGCTCGACAGGGTCCAACTCACCCCTCCACTTT
J gene: TRBJ1-3; clone size: once; D gene: .; V gene: TRBV20-1; CDR3 protein: CSALQHSGNTIYF; CDR3 DNA: TGCAGTGCATTACAGCACTCTGGAAACACCATATATTTT
J gene: TRBJ1-1; clone size: .; D gene: .; V gene: TRBV20-1; CDR3 protein: CREDGGTEAFF; CDR3 DNA: TGCAGGGAGGATGGGGGCACTGAAGCTTTCTTT
J gene: TRBJ1-5; clone size: .; D gene: .; V gene: TRBV7-2; CDR3 protein: CASSSDGINQPQHF; CDR3 DNA: TGTGCCAGCAGCTCAGACGGTATTAATCAGCCCCAGCATTTT
J gene: TRBJ1-1; clone size: few; D gene: .; V gene: TRBV6-5; CDR3 protein: CASSYGQANTEAFF; CDR3 DNA: TGTGCCAGCAGTTACGGCCAGGCGAACACTGAAGCTTTCTTT
J gene: TRBJ2-7; clone size: .; D gene: .; V gene: TRBV4-3; CDR3 protein: CASSQDWGDEQYF; CDR3 DNA: TGCGCCAGCAGCCAGGATTGGGGGGACGAGCAGTACTTC
J gene: TRBJ2-4; clone size: .; D gene: .; V gene: TRBV4-3; CDR3 protein: CASSQDWTPRKGSIQYF; CDR3 DNA: TGCGCCAGCAGCCAAGATTGGACCCCCCGAAAGGGGAGCATTCAGTACTTC
J gene: TRBJ2-1; clone size: few; D gene: .; V gene: TRBV2; CDR3 protein: CASSDWFLGNEQFF; CDR3 DNA: TGTGCCAGCAGTGACTGGTTCCTAGGGAATGAGCAGTTCTTC
J gene: TRBJ2-1; clone size: .; D gene: .; V gene: TRBV4-3; CDR3 protein: CASSQDWAGSGFHEQFF; CDR3 DNA: TGCGCCAGCAGCCAAGATTGGGCAGGCTCGGGTTTCCATGAGCAGTTCTTC